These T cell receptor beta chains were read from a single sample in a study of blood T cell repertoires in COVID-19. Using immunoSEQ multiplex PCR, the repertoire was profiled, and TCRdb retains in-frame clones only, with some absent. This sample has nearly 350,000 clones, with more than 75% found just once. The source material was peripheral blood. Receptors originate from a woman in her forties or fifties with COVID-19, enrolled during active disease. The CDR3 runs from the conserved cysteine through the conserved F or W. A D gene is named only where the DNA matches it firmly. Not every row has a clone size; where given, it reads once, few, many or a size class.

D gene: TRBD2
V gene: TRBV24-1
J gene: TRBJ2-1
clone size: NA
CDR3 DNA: TGTGCCACCAGGAGAAGGGGAGGGAATGAGCAGTTCTTC
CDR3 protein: CATRRRGGNEQFF

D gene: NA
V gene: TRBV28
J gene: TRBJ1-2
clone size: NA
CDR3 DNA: TGTGCCAGCACCCGAACAGGGCTTGGCTACACCTTC
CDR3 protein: CASTRTGLGYTF

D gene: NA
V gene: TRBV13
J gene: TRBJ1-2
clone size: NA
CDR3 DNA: TGTGCCAGCAGCTTACGGACACCGATAAACTATGGCTACACCTTC
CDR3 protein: CASSLRTPINYGYTF

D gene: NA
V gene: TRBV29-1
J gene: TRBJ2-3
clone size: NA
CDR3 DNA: TGCAGCGTTCTTACAGGGCTTAGCACAGATACGCAGTATTTT
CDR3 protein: CSVLTGLSTDTQYF

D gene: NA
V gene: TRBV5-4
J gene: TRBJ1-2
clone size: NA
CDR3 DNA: TGTGCCAGCAGCTTAGGCGGGAATTCGCGCCAGCTGCTAGCGGCCTATGGCTACACCTTC
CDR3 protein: CASSLGGNSRQLLAAYGYTF

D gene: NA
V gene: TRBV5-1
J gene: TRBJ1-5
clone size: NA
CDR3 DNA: TGCGCCAGCAGCACAGGGACTAATAGCAATCAGCCCCAGCATTTT
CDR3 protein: CASSTGTNSNQPQHF

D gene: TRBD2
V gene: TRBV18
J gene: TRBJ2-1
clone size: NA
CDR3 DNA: TGTGCCAGCTCACCGACTAGCGGGAGATCCAATGAGCAGTTCTTC
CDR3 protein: CASSPTSGRSNEQFF

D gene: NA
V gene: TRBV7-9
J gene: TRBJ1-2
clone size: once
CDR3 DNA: TGTGCCAGCACCACCCACAGGGAGCTACGCTACACCTTC
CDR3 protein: CASTTHRELRYTF

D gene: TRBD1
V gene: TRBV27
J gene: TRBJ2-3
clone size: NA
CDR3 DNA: TGTGCCAGCAGTTCCCTGGACAGGGGGGCGCAGTATTTT
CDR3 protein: CASSSLDRGAQYF

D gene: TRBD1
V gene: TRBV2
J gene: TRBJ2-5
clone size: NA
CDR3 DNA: TGTGCCAGCAGTGGACAGGGGATGGGAGAGACCCAGTACTTC
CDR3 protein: CASSGQGMGETQYF